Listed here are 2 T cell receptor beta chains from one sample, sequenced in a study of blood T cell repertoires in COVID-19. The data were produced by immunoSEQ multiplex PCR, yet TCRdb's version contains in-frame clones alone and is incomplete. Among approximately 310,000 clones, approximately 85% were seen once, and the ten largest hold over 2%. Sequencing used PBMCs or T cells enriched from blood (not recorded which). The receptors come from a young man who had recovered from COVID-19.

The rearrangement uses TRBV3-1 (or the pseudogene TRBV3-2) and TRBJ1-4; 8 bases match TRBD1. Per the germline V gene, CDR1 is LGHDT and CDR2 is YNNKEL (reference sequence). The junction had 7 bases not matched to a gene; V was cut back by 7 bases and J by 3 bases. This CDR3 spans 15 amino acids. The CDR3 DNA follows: TGTGCCAGCACCTTGACAGGGGCATCTAATGAAAAACTGTTTTTT. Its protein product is CASTLTGASNEKLFF.

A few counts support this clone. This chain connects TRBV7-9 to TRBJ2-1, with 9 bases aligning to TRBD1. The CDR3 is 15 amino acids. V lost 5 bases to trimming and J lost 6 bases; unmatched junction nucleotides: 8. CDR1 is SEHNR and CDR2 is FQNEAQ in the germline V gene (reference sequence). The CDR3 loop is CASSPGTGMSNEQFF. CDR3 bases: TGTGCCAGCAGCCCAGGGACAGGGATGAGCAATGAGCAGTTCTTC.